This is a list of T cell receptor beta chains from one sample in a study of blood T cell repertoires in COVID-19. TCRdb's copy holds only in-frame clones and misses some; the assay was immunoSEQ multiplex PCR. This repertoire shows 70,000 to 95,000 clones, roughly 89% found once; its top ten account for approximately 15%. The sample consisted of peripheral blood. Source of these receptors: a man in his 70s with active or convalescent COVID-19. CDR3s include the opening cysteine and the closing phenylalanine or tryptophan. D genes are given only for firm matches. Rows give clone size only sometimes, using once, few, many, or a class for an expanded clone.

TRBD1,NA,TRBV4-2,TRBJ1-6,TGTGCCAGCAGCCAAGAGGGACAGTTTAATTCACCCCTCCACTTT,CASSQEGQFNSPLHF
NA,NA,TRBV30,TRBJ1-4,TGTGCCTGGAGTGGACAACTTAATGAAAAACTGTTTTTT,CAWSGQLNEKLFF
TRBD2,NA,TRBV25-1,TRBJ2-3,TGTGCCAGCAGTGAATATGCTAGCGGATACACAGATACGCAGTATTTT,CASSEYASGYTDTQYF
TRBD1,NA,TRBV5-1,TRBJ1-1,TGCGCCAGCAGCTTGGGGACAGGGGGCTTCGAGGCTTTCTTT,CASSLGTGGFEAFF
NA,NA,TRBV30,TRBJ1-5,TGTGCCTGGAGTATACGGAGTAGCGGGGGCCGGCAGCCCCAGCATTTT,CAWSIRSSGGRQPQHF
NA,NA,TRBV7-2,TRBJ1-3,TGTGCCAGCAGCTTCGGCGGATCTGGAAACACCATATATTTT,CASSFGGSGNTIYF
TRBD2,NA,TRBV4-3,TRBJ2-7,TGCGCCAGCAGCCAAGGGACTAGCGGGTGGGGCGAGCAGTACTTC,CASSQGTSGWGEQYF
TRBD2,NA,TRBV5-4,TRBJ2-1,TGTGCCAGCAGCACTAGACTAGCGGGTAGCTCCTACAATGAGCAGTTCTTC,CASSTRLAGSSYNEQFF
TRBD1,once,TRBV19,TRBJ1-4,TGTGCCAGTAGTGACAGGGGGCCGGCAACTAATGAAAAACTGTTTTTT,CASSDRGPATNEKLFF
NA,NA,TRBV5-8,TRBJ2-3,TGTGCCAGCAGCTTGTCGAACTTTAGAACAGATACGCAGTATTTT,CASSLSNFRTDTQYF
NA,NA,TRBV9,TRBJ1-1,TGTGCCAGCAGCGTAGGGCCAGGGAGGACTGAAGCTTTCTTT,CASSVGPGRTEAFF
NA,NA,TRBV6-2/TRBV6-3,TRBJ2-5,TGTGCCAGCAGTATGCGACGACAGGGAGGAGAGACCCAGTACTTC,CASSMRRQGGETQYF
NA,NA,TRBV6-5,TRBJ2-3,TGTGCCAGCAGTTACTCGAGGCCAGAACTAGATACGCAGTATTTT,CASSYSRPELDTQYF
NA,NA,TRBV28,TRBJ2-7,TGTGCCAGCAGTCCCGGAGGGCCGGGGGAGCAGTACTTC,CASSPGGPGEQYF
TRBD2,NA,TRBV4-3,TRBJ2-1,TGCGCCAGCAGCCTCGGGACTAGCGGGTATGAGCAGTTCTTC,CASSLGTSGYEQFF
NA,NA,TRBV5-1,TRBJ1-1,TGCGCCAGCAGCCCTTTAGAGAAGGGAGCGAACACTGAAGCTTTCTTT,CASSPLEKGANTEAFF
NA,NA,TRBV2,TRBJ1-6,TGTGCCAGCAGTGATAGTAATTCACCCCTCCACTTT,CASSDSNSPLHF
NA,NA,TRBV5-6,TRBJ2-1,TGTGCCAGCAATAGAGATGGAGGGGACAATGAGCAGTTCTTC,CASNRDGGDNEQFF
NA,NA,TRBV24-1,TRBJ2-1,TGTGCCACCAGTGATTGGAGCGGAGCGAGGGATGAGCAGTTCTTC,CATSDWSGARDEQFF
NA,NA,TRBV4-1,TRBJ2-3,TGCGCCAGCAGCCAAGATCAGGGGCGTGTGCAGTATTTT,CASSQDQGRVQYF
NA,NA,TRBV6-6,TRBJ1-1,TGTGCCAGCAGTTATGAGCGGGTTTGGGAAGCTTTCTTT,CASSYERVWEAFF
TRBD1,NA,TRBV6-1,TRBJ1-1,TGTGCCAGCAGAGAAGCAGGGGGCGGCACTGAAGCTTTCTTT,CASREAGGGTEAFF
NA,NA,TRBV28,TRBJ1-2,TGTGCCAGCTCGGCGGTGACAGACTGGCTCTTGACGGAAGGCTACACCTTC,CASSAVTDWLLTEGYTF
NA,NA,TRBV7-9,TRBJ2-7,TGTGCCAGCAGCTTCAAGGGAGGAAACTCCTACGAGCAGTACTTC,CASSFKGGNSYEQYF
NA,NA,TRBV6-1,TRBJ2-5,TGTGCCGCACAACAGGGAAAAGAGACCCAGTACTTC,CAAQQGKETQYF
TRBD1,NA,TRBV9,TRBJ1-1,TGTGCCAGCAGCGGCAGGGACAGGCCGGAAGCTTTCTTT,CASSGRDRPEAFF
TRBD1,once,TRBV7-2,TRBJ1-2,TGTGCCAGCAGCTTGCGACAGGGCCAGCTAGGCTATGGCTACACCTTC,CASSLRQGQLGYGYTF
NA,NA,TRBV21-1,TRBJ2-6,TGTGCCAGCAGCCCCCACGGGACAGGGGTAACGGGGGCCAACGTCCTGACTTTC,CASSPHGTGVTGANVLTF
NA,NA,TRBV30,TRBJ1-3,TGTGCCCGAAGCACCTCTGGAAACACCATATATTTT,CARSTSGNTIYF
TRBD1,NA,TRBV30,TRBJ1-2,TGTGCCTGGAGCGTGGACAGGTCGAGTGGCTACACCTTC,CAWSVDRSSGYTF
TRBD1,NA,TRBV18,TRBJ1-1,TGTGCCAGCTCGGTCGGATCACAGGGGGGCACTGAAGCTTTCTTT,CASSVGSQGGTEAFF
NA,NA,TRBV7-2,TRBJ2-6,TGTGCCAGCAGCTTAGGATCGGGGTCTGGGGCCAACGTCCTGACTTTC,CASSLGSGSGANVLTF
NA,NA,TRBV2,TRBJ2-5,TGTGCCAGCAGTACACGGACAGAAGAGACCCAGTACTTC,CASSTRTEETQYF
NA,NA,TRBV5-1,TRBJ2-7,TGCGCCAGCGCAAGCGGGACAGGACCCTACGAGCAGTACTTC,CASASGTGPYEQYF
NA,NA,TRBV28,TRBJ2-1,TGTGCCAGCGGGCGCCGGAGCGGCTCCTACAATGAGCAGTTCTTC,CASGRRSGSYNEQFF
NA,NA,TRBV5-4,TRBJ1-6,TGTGCCAGCAGCTTGGGCCAGGGAAATTCACCCCTCCACTTT,CASSLGQGNSPLHF
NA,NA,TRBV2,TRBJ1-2,TGTGCCAGCAGTGGTGGGGGAGGGTATGGCTACACCTTC,CASSGGGGYGYTF
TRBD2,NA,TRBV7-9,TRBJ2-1,TGTGCCAGCAGCGCGGGACTAGCGGGAGGGAATGAGCAGTTCTTC,CASSAGLAGGNEQFF
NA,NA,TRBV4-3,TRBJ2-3,TGCGCCAGCAGCCAAGATCGACAGGTAGGGCAGTATTTT,CASSQDRQVGQYF
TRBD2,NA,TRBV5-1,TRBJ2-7,TGCGCCAGCAGCTTGGAAGCGGGGCCCTACGAGCAGTACTTC,CASSLEAGPYEQYF
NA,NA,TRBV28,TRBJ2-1,TGTGCCAGCAGTTCGGACTTAATATACAATGAGCAGTTCTTC,CASSSDLIYNEQFF